The 17 T cell receptor beta chains in this list originate from one sample, sequenced in a study of T cell repertoires in aging, cancer and after chemotherapy. Amplification of TCR beta used genomic DNA extracted from peripheral blood. A mixed TRB-A/B primer pool amplified rearranged TRB by multiplex touch-down PCR. TCRdb re-called the multiplex PCR reads with MiXCR, one entry per CDR3 protein. The sample lists fewer than 11,000 distinct CDR3 sequences, about 35% occurring once. The source material was blood. These TCRs come from a human donor in good health.

This clonotype was seen a handful of times. V is TRBV27 and J is TRBJ2-3; 7 nucleotides align to TRBD2. This CDR3 has 14 amino acids. Germline V gene data show CDR1 as MNHEY and CDR2 as SMNVEV (reference sequence). The ends lost 5 bases at V and 0 bases at J; junction bases unmatched: 2. This CDR3 reads CASSGAGSTDTQYF. The CDR3, as DNA: TGTGCCAGCAGTGGAGCGGGAAGCACAGATACGCAGTATTTT.

This clonotype has only a few counts. V and J are TRBV27 and TRBJ1-4; 7 positions agree with TRBD1. Trimming at V came to 2 bases and at J to 3 bases, leaving 6 bases not matched to a gene. The CDR3 runs 16 residues. CDR1 MNHEY and CDR2 SMNVEV come from the germline V gene (reference sequence). This CDR3 reads CASSLTQGLANEKLFF. The CDR3, as DNA: TGTGCCAGCAGTTTAACACAGGGGTTAGCTAATGAAAAACTGTTTTTT.

This sequence joins TRBV5-5 and TRBJ2-7, with TRBD1 matching over 9 bases. The V gene's germline CDR1 is SGHKS and CDR2 YYEKEE (reference sequence). The length of the CDR3 is 12 residues. Losses at the gene ends were 4 bases for V and 11 bases for J; bases not matched to a gene: 7. The CDR3 nucleotides are TGTGCCAGCAGCCCGGGACAGGGAGTCGAGTACTTC. Translation: CASSPGQGVEYF. Combining the CDR3 with reference TRBV5-5 and TRBJ2-7 gives the whole variable domain DAGVTQSPTHLIKTRGQQVTLRCSPISGHKSVSWYQQVLGQGPQFIFQYYEKEERGRGNFPDRFSARQFPNYSSELNVNALLLGDSALYLCASSPGQGVEYFGPGTRLTVT.

This clonotype is large in the sample. The V and J genes are TRBV29-1 and TRBJ2-6; TRBD1 matches 7 bases. Germline CDR1 SQVTM, CDR2 ANQGSEA. The trim removed 1 base at V and 6 bases at J, leaving 9 bases unmatched. This CDR3 comprises 16 residues. The CDR3 spells CSVEARTGAKANVLTF. CDR3 bases: TGCAGCGTTGAAGCTAGAACAGGGGCTAAGGCCAACGTCCTGACTTTC.

The V call is TRBV6-5, the J call TRBJ2-7; 11 positions agree with TRBD2. This CDR3 spans 15 amino acids. Germline CDR1 and CDR2: MNHEY and SVGAGI. The V segment lost 6 bases and the J segment 5 bases; nucleotides outside the gene matches: 9. The CDR3 sequence is CASSPTSGRNDEQYF. Written as DNA, the CDR3 is TGTGCCAGCAGCCCCACTAGCGGGAGAAATGACGAGCAGTACTTC.

The chain combines TRBV10-3 with TRBJ2-5; the D gene is possibly TRBD1 (6 bases). In germline, CDR1 is ENHRY, CDR2 SYGVKD. Trimming removed 4 bases at V and 3 bases at J, with 9 bases between. This CDR3 is built from 13 residues. The CDR3, as DNA: TGTGCCATCAGTGCAGGGGAGAAAGAGACCCAGTACTTC. Translating gives CAISAGEKETQYF.

In DNA, the CDR3 is TGCGCCAGCAGTGTTCGTGGCGACTCTGGAAACACCATATATTTT. It yields the protein CASSVRGDSGNTIYF. The rearrangement links TRBV5-1 to TRBJ1-3, with D unclear. Germline values: CDR1 SGHRS, CDR2 YFSETQ. Trimming removed 5 bases from V and 0 bases from J, with 12 bases in between. The CDR3 is 15 amino acids.

This clonotype was detected only a few times. The rearrangement uses TRBV6-5 and TRBJ2-3, with 9 bases lining up with TRBD2. The CDR3 sequence is 16 residues long. With 0 bases clipped from V and 4 bases from J, the junction kept 5 bases outside the gene matches. Germline loops: CDR1 MNHEY, CDR2 SVGAGI. Here the CDR3 reads CASSYSLAGRSDTQYF. CDR3 in DNA: TGTGCCAGCAGTTACTCGCTAGCGGGAAGGTCAGATACGCAGTATTTT.

The genes are TRBV6-5 and TRBJ2-3; perhaps TRBD2 as D (7 bases). V gave up 6 bases and J gave up 4 bases, with 20 bases separating them. Germline V gene sequence: CDR1 MNHEY, CDR2 SVGAGI. This CDR3 contains 16 residues. This chain's CDR3 is CASSTSGGTWADTQYF. The CDR3 DNA follows: TGTGCCAGCAGCACCTCCGGGGGGACATGGGCAGATACGCAGTATTTT.

The genes are TRBV19 and TRBJ1-1; TRBD1 matches 7 bases. With V trimmed by 10 bases and J by 4 bases, 6 bases remained unmatched. Germline V gene sequence: CDR1 LNHDA, CDR2 SQIVND (reference sequence). This CDR3 region has 12 residues. The DNA of the CDR3 is TGTGCCACTATACAGGGGTCCACTGAAGCTTTCTTT. As protein: CATIQGSTEAFF.

V gene TRBV11-1 combines with J gene TRBJ2-3; possibly TRBD2 for D (7 bases). Germline CDR1 reads SGHAT; CDR2 reads FQDESV (reference sequence). V was cut by 5 bases and J by 6 bases, with 15 bases left in between. CDR3 size: 14 residues. The CDR3 sequence is CASSEGGPRDTQYF. CDR3 DNA: TGTGCCAGCAGCGAGGGGGGGCCCAGGGATACGCAGTATTTT.

Relative to its sample, this clonotype is medium-sized (0.01 to 0.1%). J is TRBJ2-2 and V is TRBV19; TRBD2 is a possible D gene (5 bases). V was pared by 5 bases and J by 2 bases, with 21 bases between. Looked up from germline, CDR1 is LNHDA and CDR2 is SQIVND (reference sequence). The CDR3 contains 18 residues. In DNA form, the CDR3 reads TGTGCCAGTAGTCGGAACCTCTTAAGCGGAGTTAACACCGGGGAGCTGTTTTTT. As protein: CASSRNLLSGVNTGELFF.

In this sample, this clonotype turned up a few times. As DNA, the CDR3 is TGTGCCAGTAGTATAAGCACTACTAGCACAGATACGCAGTATTTT. Translation: CASSISTTSTDTQYF. The V call is TRBV19, the J call TRBJ2-3; D not resolved. From germline, CDR1 is LNHDA and CDR2 SQIVND (reference sequence). The V end was cut by 2 bases, the J end by 0 bases, with 9 bases between. The CDR3 sequence is 15 residues long.

The chain employs TRBV27 and TRBJ2-7; the D is unclear. The CDR3 is made up of 13 amino acids. Trimming shortened V by 0 bases and J by 2 bases, and 5 bases separated the two germline ends. Germline CDR1 MNHEY, CDR2 SMNVEV (reference sequence). The CDR3 protein is CASSLSVPYEQYF. CDR3 nucleotide sequence: TGTGCCAGCAGTTTATCGGTCCCCTACGAGCAGTACTTC.

The CDR3 region has the DNA TGTGCCAGCAGCTCCAGGGGGAGCGTAGATACGCAGTATTTT. Protein: CASSSRGSVDTQYF. This sequence joins TRBV6-1 and TRBJ2-3; 7 positions match TRBD1. Trimming at V came to 6 bases and at J to 5 bases, leaving 8 bases not matched to a gene. This CDR3 contains 14 residues. CDR1 MNHNS and CDR2 SASEGT come from the germline V gene.

The chain combines TRBV6-5 with TRBJ2-5; D remains ambiguous. The V end was cut by 0 bases, the J end by 2 bases, with 1 base between. CDR3 length equals 12 residues. In germline, CDR1 is MNHEY, CDR2 SVGAGI. This CDR3 reads CASSYSQETQYF. CDR3 nucleotides: TGTGCCAGCAGTTACTCACAAGAGACCCAGTACTTC.

In this sample, this clonotype turned up a few times. The CDR3 reads CASSLDRGSNYGYTF. CDR3 DNA sequence: TGTGCCAGCAGCCTAGACAGGGGTAGCAACTATGGCTACACCTTC. The chain links TRBV11-1 to TRBJ1-2, with TRBD1 identical over 8 bases. The germline CDR1 and CDR2 sequences are SGHAT and FQDESV (reference sequence). The CDR3 runs to 15 residues. Trimming removed 5 bases from V and 2 bases from J; junction bases left unmatched: 7.